The subject of this entry is one T cell receptor beta chain. Source study methods: From reference gene primer amplification, estimates of nucleated cell counts were derived. Assay used: immunoSEQ multiplex PCR; TCRdb lists only in-frame clones, some missing. That table furnishes V, J and clone size, whereas the DNA furnished D and trimming. The data contain about 410,000 clones, roughly 90% of them singletons. This record comes from a study of blood T cell repertoires in COVID-19. The overall study: In each case, the material was cDNA or gDNA derived from T cells, B-cell-depleted T cells, or PBMCs.

Participants had their cohort set by participant-reported clinical history. The V gene's germline CDR1 is SGHTA and CDR2 FQGNSA. J lost 3 bases, V lost 6 bases, and 11 bases had no gene match. The CDR3 runs to 16 residues. Source material: PBMCs or T cells enriched from blood (not recorded which). The TCR originated in a woman aged 25 to 39 who had recovered from COVID-19. The chain uses TRBV7-2 and TRBJ2-7, with 10 bases aligning to TRBD1. CDR3 nucleotides: TGTGCCAGCAGTTTGAGCCCCCGGGACAGGGGCTACGAGCAGTACTTC. Amino acid sequence: CASSLSPRDRGYEQYF.